The rows below give T cell receptor beta chains drawn from one sample of a study of blood T cell repertoires in COVID-19. Generated by immunoSEQ multiplex PCR, the TCRdb table keeps only in-frame clones and is missing some. The sample carries about 330,000 clones, roughly 88% recorded once. The specimen was peripheral blood. These receptors all stem from a woman between 50 and 59 years old with active or convalescent COVID-19. The CDR3 runs from the conserved cysteine through the conserved F or W. The D gene is left open where the match is weak. Clone sizes are given selectively: once, few, many, or a class where the clone is expanded.

J: TRBJ2-5
size: once
V: TRBV27
D: TRBD2
CDR3: CASRAPRRAGGETQYF
DNA: TGTGCCAGCAGGGCTCCTCGGAGAGCGGGGGGGGAGACCCAGTACTTC

J: TRBJ1-6
size: -
V: TRBV7-9
D: -
CDR3: CASRATENNSPLHF
DNA: TGTGCCAGCAGGGCGACAGAAAATAATTCACCCCTCCACTTT

J: TRBJ2-7
size: -
V: TRBV30
D: TRBD1
CDR3: CAWILTGGYEQYF
DNA: TGTGCCTGGATTCTCACAGGGGGCTACGAGCAGTACTTC

J: TRBJ2-7
size: -
V: TRBV11-2
D: TRBD2
CDR3: CASSLWASGGLTYEQYF
DNA: TGTGCCAGCAGCCTTTGGGCTAGCGGGGGCCTGACCTACGAGCAGTACTTC

J: TRBJ1-4
size: once
V: TRBV28
D: TRBD1
CDR3: CASSLNSWGTVNEKLFF
DNA: TGTGCCAGCAGTCTTAATTCTTGGGGGACAGTAAATGAAAAACTGTTTTTT

J: TRBJ2-7
size: -
V: TRBV19
D: -
CDR3: CASSKRGYEQYF
DNA: TGTGCCAGTAGCAAGAGGGGGTACGAGCAGTACTTC

J: TRBJ1-1
size: -
V: TRBV11-1
D: -
CDR3: CASSLAPQGTEAFF
DNA: TGTGCCAGCAGCTTAGCCCCGCAGGGGACTGAAGCTTTCTTT

J: TRBJ2-7
size: once
V: TRBV10-3
D: TRBD1
CDR3: CAIRDREVAYEQYF
DNA: TGTGCCATCAGGGACAGGGAGGTGGCCTACGAGCAGTACTTC

J: TRBJ2-7
size: -
V: TRBV7-2
D: TRBD1
CDR3: CASSLDRSSSYEQYF
DNA: TGTGCCAGCAGCCTGGACAGGTCCAGCTCCTACGAGCAGTACTTC

J: TRBJ1-5
size: -
V: TRBV7-2
D: -
CDR3: CASRETGHSNQPQHF
DNA: TGTGCCAGCAGAGAGACAGGCCATAGCAATCAGCCCCAGCATTTT

J: TRBJ2-2
size: once
V: TRBV7-9
D: -
CDR3: CASSARRGGTGELFF
DNA: TGTGCCAGCAGCGCCCGGAGGGGGGGAACCGGGGAGCTGTTTTTT

J: TRBJ1-5
size: -
V: TRBV4-1
D: -
CDR3: CASSQVQVNQPQHF
DNA: TGCGCCAGCAGCCAAGTGCAGGTGAATCAGCCCCAGCATTTT

J: TRBJ1-6
size: -
V: TRBV2
D: -
CDR3: CASSEWEGNSPLHF
DNA: TGTGCCAGCAGTGAATGGGAGGGGAATTCACCCCTCCACTTT

J: TRBJ2-1
size: -
V: TRBV6-5
D: -
CDR3: CASSYSYSDYNEQFF
DNA: TGTGCCAGCAGTTACTCTTACTCCGACTACAATGAGCAGTTCTTC

J: TRBJ2-3
size: -
V: TRBV7-9
D: TRBD2
CDR3: CASSLELAGPTDTQYF
DNA: TGTGCCAGCAGCTTAGAACTAGCGGGGCCCACAGATACGCAGTATTTT

J: TRBJ2-5
size: -
V: TRBV7-8
D: -
CDR3: CASLQETQYF
DNA: TGTGCCAGCCTTCAAGAGACCCAGTACTTC

J: TRBJ1-2
size: -
V: TRBV15
D: -
CDR3: CATSAGSYGYTF
DNA: TGTGCCACCAGCGCGGGTAGTTATGGCTACACCTTC

J: TRBJ2-7
size: -
V: TRBV11-2
D: -
CDR3: CASSLAGSEQYF
DNA: TGTGCCAGCAGCTTGGCAGGATCCGAGCAGTACTTC

J: TRBJ2-1
size: -
V: TRBV19
D: -
CDR3: CASSIVRGGMYSYNEQFF
DNA: TGTGCCAGTAGTATAGTCCGGGGCGGGATGTACTCCTACAATGAGCAGTTCTTC

J: TRBJ2-7
size: -
V: TRBV3-1/TRBV3-2
D: -
CDR3: CASSQAAQASYEQYF
DNA: TGTGCCAGCAGCCAAGCGGCCCAGGCCTCCTACGAGCAGTACTTC

J: TRBJ2-1
size: -
V: TRBV7-2
D: TRBD1
CDR3: CASSLNRGHNEQFF
DNA: TGTGCCAGCAGCTTAAACAGGGGGCACAATGAGCAGTTCTTC

J: TRBJ2-1
size: many
V: TRBV5-6
D: -
CDR3: CASSSGGLRGRHEQFF
DNA: TGTGCCAGCAGCTCGGGGGGCCTTCGGGGGCGCCATGAGCAGTTCTTC

J: TRBJ1-1
size: -
V: TRBV2
D: TRBD1
CDR3: CASRHDRGQNRNTEAFF
DNA: TGTGCCAGCAGACATGACAGGGGGCAAAACCGGAACACTGAAGCTTTCTTT

J: TRBJ2-1
size: -
V: TRBV6-5
D: -
CDR3: CASSFLDFGNEQFF
DNA: -

J: TRBJ1-1
size: -
V: TRBV5-1
D: -
CDR3: CASSLDGWNTEAFF
DNA: TGCGCCAGCAGCTTGGACGGGTGGAACACTGAAGCTTTCTTT

J: TRBJ2-3
size: -
V: TRBV4-2
D: TRBD2
CDR3: CASSQDPLDWLAGGSDTQYF
DNA: TGTGCCAGCAGCCAAGATCCCTTAGACTGGCTAGCGGGAGGCTCGGATACGCAGTATTTT

J: TRBJ1-5
size: -
V: TRBV7-2
D: -
CDR3: CASSHADRSQPQHF
DNA: TGTGCCAGCAGCCACGCGGATCGGAGTCAGCCCCAGCATTTT

J: TRBJ1-5
size: once
V: TRBV20-1
D: -
CDR3: CSASGDTYQPQHF
DNA: TGCAGTGCTAGTGGGGACACATATCAGCCCCAGCATTTT

J: TRBJ2-7
size: -
V: TRBV19
D: -
CDR3: CASRGHDTYEQYF
DNA: TGTGCCAGTAGGGGGCACGATACCTACGAGCAGTACTTC

J: TRBJ2-7
size: -
V: TRBV7-2
D: -
CDR3: CASSSDRFSYEQYF
DNA: TGTGCCAGCAGCTCTGACAGGTTTTCCTACGAGCAGTACTTC

J: TRBJ2-7
size: -
V: TRBV7-9
D: -
CDR3: CASSPTEANEQYF
DNA: TGTGCCAGCAGCCCGACAGAGGCAAACGAGCAGTACTTC

J: TRBJ1-2
size: few
V: TRBV5-1
D: -
CDR3: CASSLDGGGVNYGYTF
DNA: TGCGCCAGCAGCTTGGATGGAGGTGGGGTTAACTATGGCTACACCTTC

J: TRBJ2-7
size: -
V: TRBV7-9
D: -
CDR3: CASSQEYEQYF
DNA: TGTGCCAGCAGCCAAGAGTACGAGCAGTACTTC

J: TRBJ2-1
size: -
V: TRBV5-4
D: -
CDR3: CASSLEPSYNEQFF
DNA: TGTGCCAGCAGCTTGGAGCCTTCCTACAATGAGCAGTTCTTC

J: TRBJ2-1
size: -
V: TRBV15
D: TRBD2
CDR3: CATSRDVASGANEQFF
DNA: TGTGCCACCAGCAGAGATGTAGCTAGCGGGGCCAATGAGCAGTTCTTC

J: TRBJ2-7
size: -
V: TRBV4-1
D: TRBD1
CDR3: CASSAGTAGTAYEQYF
DNA: TGCGCCAGCAGCGCAGGGACAGCCGGTACCGCCTACGAGCAGTACTTC

J: TRBJ1-4
size: -
V: TRBV19
D: -
CDR3: CASQNEKLFF
DNA: TGTGCCAGTCAGAATGAAAAACTGTTTTTT

J: TRBJ2-1
size: -
V: TRBV12-3/TRBV12-4
D: -
CDR3: CASSLAGLQFF
DNA: TGTGCCAGCAGTTTGGCAGGGTTGCAGTTCTTC

J: TRBJ1-4
size: once
V: TRBV7-9
D: -
CDR3: CASSRAGTTNEKLFF
DNA: TGTGCCAGCAGCCGAGCAGGGACAACTAATGAAAAACTGTTTTTT

J: TRBJ2-5
size: once
V: TRBV29-1
D: -
CDR3: CSATGQQETQYF
DNA: TGCAGCGCTACGGGACAACAAGAGACCCAGTACTTC

J: TRBJ2-5
size: -
V: TRBV5-4
D: -
CDR3: CASSLDVGFSGVQETQYF
DNA: TGTGCCAGCAGCTTGGATGTCGGATTCTCGGGGGTCCAAGAGACCCAGTACTTC

J: TRBJ2-7
size: -
V: TRBV27
D: -
CDR3: CASSESQGEQYF
DNA: TGTGCCAGCAGCGAATCACAGGGTGAGCAGTACTTC

J: TRBJ1-2
size: -
V: TRBV7-2
D: TRBD1
CDR3: CASSLLRTGQGAGYTF
DNA: TGTGCCAGCAGCTTACTGAGGACCGGACAGGGGGCCGGCTACACCTTC

J: TRBJ1-2
size: -
V: TRBV29-1
D: -
CDR3: CSVDRGGNYGYTF
DNA: TGCAGCGTTGATCGGGGTGGAAACTATGGCTACACCTTC

J: TRBJ2-2
size: -
V: TRBV30
D: -
CDR3: CAWSVGPGTEHGELFF
DNA: TGTGCCTGGAGTGTGGGTCCCGGGACTGAGCACGGGGAGCTGTTTTTT

J: TRBJ2-5
size: -
V: TRBV18
D: -
CDR3: CASSRSLASQETQYF
DNA: TGTGCCAGCTCACGAAGTCTAGCGTCGCAAGAGACCCAGTACTTC

J: TRBJ2-1
size: -
V: TRBV5-8
D: TRBD2
CDR3: CASSPERSSGRAYNEQFF
DNA: TGTGCCAGCAGCCCGGAACGTTCTAGCGGGAGGGCCTACAATGAGCAGTTCTTC